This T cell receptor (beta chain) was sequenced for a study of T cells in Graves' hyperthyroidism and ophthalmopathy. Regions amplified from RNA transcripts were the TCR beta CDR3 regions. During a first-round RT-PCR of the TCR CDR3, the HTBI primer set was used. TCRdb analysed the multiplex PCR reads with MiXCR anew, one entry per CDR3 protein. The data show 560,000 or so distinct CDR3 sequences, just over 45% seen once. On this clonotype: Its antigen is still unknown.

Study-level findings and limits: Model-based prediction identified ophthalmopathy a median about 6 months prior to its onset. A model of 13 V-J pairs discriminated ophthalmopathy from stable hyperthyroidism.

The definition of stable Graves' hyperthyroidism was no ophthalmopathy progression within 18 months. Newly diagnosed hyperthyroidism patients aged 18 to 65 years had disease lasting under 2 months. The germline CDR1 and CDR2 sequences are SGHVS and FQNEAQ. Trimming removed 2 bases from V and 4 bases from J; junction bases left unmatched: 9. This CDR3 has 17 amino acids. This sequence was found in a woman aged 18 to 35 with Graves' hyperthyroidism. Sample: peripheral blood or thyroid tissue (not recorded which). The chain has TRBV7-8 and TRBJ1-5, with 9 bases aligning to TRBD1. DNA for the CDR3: TGTGCCAGCAGCTTATCTCCGCGGACAGGGGTTAATCAGCCCCAGCATTTT. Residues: CASSLSPRTGVNQPQHF.